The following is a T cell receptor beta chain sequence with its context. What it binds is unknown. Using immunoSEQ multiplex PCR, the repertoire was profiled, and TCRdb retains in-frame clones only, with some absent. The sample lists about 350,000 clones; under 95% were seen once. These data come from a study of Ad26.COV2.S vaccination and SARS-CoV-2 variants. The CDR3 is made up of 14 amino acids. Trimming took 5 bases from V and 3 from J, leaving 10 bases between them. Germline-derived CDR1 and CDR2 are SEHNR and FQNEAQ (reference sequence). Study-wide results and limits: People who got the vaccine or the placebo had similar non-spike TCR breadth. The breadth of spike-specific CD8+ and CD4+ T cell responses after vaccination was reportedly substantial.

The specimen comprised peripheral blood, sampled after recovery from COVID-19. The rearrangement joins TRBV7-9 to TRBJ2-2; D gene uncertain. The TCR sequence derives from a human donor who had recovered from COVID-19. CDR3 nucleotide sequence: TGTGCCAGCAGCCTGAGTAGTTACACCGGGGAGCTGTTTTTT. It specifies CASSLSSYTGELFF.